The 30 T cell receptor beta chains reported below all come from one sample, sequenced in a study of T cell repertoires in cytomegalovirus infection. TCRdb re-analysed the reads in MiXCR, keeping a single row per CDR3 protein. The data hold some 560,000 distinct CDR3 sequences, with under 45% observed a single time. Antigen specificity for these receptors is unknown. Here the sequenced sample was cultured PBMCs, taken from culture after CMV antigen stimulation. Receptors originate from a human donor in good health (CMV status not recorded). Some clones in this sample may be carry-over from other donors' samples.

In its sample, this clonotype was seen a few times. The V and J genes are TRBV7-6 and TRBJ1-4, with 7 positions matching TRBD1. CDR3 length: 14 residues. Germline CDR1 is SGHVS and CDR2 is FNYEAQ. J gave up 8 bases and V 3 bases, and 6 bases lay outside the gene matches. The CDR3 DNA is TGTGCCAGCAGCTTTCCAGGGGGTAGCGAAAAACTGTTTTTT. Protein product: CASSFPGGSEKLFF.

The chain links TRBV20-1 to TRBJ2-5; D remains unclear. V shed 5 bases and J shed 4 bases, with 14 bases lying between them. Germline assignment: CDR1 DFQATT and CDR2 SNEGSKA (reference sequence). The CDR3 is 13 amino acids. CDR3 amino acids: CSAVGPQAETQYF. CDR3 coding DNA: TGCAGTGCTGTCGGGCCCCAGGCAGAGACCCAGTACTTC.

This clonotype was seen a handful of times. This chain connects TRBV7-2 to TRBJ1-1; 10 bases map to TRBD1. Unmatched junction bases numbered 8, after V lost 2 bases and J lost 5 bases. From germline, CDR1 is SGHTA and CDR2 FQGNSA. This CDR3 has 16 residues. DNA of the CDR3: TGTGCCAGCAGCTTACACCTGACAGGGGGCAGAACTGAAGCTTTCTTT. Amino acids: CASSLHLTGGRTEAFF.

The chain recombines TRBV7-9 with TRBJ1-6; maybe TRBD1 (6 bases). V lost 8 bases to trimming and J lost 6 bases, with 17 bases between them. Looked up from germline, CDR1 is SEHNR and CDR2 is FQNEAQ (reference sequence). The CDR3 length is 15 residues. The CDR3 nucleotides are TGTGCCAGCGTCAACCAGGGGCAGCCTAATTCACCCCTCCACTTT. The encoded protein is CASVNQGQPNSPLHF.

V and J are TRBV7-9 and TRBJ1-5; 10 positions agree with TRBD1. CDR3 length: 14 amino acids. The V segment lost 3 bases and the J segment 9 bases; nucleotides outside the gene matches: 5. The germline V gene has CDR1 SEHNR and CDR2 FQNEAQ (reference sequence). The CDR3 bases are TGTGCCAGCAGCTTCCGGGACAGGGGTCGGCCCCAGCATTTT. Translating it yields CASSFRDRGRPQHF.

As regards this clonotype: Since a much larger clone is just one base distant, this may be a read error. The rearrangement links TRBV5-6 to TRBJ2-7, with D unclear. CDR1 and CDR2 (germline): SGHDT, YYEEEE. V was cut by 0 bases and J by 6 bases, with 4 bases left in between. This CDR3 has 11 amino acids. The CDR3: CASSLAAEQYF. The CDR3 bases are TGTGCCAGCAGCTTGGCGGCCGAGCAGTACTTC. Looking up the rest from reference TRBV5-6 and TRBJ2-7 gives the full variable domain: DAGVTQSPTHLIKTRGQQVTLRCSPKSGHDTVSWYQQALGQGPQFIFQYYEEEERQRGNFPDRFSGHQFPNYSSELNVNALLLGDSALYLCASSLAAEQYFGPGTRLTVT.

This chain's CDR3 is CASSYRGLNQPQHF. The DNA of the CDR3 is TGTGCCAGCAGTTACAGGGGGCTTAATCAGCCCCAGCATTTT. V is TRBV6-2 or TRBV6-3 and J is TRBJ1-5, with 7 positions matching TRBD1. The germline gives CDR1 MNHEY, CDR2 SVGEGT. The CDR3 length is 14 residues. The V segment lost 2 bases and the J segment 4 bases; nucleotides outside the gene matches: 2.

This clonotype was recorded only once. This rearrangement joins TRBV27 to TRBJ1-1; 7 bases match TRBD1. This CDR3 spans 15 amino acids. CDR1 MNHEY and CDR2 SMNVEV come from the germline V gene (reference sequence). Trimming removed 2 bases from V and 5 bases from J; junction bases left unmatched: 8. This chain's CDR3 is CASSLGAGGRTEAFF. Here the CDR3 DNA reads TGTGCCAGCAGTTTAGGGGCAGGGGGGAGGACTGAAGCTTTCTTT.

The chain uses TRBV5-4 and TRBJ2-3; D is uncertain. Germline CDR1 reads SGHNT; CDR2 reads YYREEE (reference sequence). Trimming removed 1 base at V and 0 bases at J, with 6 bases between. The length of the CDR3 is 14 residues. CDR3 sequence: CASSLRVSTDTQYF. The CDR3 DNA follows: TGTGCCAGCAGCTTGCGGGTGAGCACAGATACGCAGTATTTT.

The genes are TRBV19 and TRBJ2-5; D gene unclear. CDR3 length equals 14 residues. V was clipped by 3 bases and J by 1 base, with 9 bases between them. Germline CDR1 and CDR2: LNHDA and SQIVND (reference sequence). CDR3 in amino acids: CASSIGRLQETQYF. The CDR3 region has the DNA TGTGCCAGTAGTATTGGCCGCCTCCAAGAGACCCAGTACTTC.

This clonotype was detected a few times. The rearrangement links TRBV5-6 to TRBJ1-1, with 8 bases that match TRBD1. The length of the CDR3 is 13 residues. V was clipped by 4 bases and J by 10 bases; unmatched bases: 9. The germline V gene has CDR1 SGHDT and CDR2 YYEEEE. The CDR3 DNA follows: TGTGCCAGCAGCCTAGGACAGGGCAGGGCAGCTTTCTTT. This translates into CASSLGQGRAAFF.

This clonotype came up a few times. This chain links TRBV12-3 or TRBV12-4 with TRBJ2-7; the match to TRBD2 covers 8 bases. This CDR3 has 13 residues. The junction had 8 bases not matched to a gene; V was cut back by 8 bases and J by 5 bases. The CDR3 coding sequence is TGTGCCAGCGACCCGGGACTAGGAAACGAGCAGTACTTC. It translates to CASDPGLGNEQYF.

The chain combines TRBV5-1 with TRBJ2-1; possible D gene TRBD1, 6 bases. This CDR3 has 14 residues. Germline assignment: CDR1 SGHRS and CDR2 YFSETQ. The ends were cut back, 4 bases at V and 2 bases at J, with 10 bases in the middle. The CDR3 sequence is CASSQGGPYNEQFF. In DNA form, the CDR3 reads TGCGCCAGCAGCCAAGGGGGTCCCTACAATGAGCAGTTCTTC.

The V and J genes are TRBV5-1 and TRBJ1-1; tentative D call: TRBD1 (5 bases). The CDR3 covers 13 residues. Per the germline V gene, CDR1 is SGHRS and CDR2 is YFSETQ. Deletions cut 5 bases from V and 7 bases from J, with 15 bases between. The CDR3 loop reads CASRSGQASEAFF. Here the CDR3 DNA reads TGCGCCAGCAGGTCAGGGCAGGCGAGTGAAGCTTTCTTT.

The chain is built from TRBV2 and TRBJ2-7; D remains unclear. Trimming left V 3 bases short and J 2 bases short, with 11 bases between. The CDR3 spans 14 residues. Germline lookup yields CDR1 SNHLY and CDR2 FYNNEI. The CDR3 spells CASSDSNRAYEQYF. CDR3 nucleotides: TGTGCCAGCAGTGATAGCAACAGAGCCTACGAGCAGTACTTC.

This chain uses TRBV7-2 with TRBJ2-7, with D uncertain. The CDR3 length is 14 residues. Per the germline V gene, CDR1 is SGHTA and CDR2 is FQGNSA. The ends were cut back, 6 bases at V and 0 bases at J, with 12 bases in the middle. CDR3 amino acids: CASRPAGTSYEQYF. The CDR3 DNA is TGTGCCAGCAGACCCGCAGGAACCTCCTACGAGCAGTACTTC.

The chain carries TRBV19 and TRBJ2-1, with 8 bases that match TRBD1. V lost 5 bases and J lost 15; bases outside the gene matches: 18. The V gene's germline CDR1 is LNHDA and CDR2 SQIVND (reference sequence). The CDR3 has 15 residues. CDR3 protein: CASSQRTPTGAERFF. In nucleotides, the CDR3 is TGTGCCAGTAGTCAACGAACCCCGACAGGGGCGGAAAGGTTCTTC.

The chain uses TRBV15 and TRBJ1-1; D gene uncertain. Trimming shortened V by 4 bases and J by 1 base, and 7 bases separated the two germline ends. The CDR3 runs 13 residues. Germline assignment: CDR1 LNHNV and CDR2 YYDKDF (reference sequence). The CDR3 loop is CATSKRGNTEAFF. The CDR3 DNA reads TGTGCCACCAGCAAAAGAGGGAACACTGAAGCTTTCTTT.

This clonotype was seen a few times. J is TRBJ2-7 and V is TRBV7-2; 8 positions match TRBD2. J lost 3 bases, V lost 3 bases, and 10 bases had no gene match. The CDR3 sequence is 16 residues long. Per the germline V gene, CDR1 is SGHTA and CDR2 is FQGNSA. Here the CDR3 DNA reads TGTGCCAGCAGCTTTCTCGGAGGGACTAGAGGCTACGAGCAGTACTTC. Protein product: CASSFLGGTRGYEQYF.

The chain's CDR3 is CASIEQGDGGELFF. CDR3 nucleotide sequence: TGTGCCAGCATAGAACAGGGGGATGGAGGGGAGCTGTTTTTT. The chain carries TRBV2 and TRBJ2-2, with TRBD1 identical over 8 bases. This CDR3 contains 14 residues. From germline, CDR1 is SNHLY and CDR2 FYNNEI. After removal of 7 bases from V and 8 bases from J, the junction contained 9 bases not matched to a gene.

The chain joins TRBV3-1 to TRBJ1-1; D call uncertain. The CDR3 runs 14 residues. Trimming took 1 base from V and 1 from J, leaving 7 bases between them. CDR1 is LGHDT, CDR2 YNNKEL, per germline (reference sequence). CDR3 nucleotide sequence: TGTGCCAGCAGCCAAGCGAACAGGAACACTGAAGCTTTCTTT. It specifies CASSQANRNTEAFF.

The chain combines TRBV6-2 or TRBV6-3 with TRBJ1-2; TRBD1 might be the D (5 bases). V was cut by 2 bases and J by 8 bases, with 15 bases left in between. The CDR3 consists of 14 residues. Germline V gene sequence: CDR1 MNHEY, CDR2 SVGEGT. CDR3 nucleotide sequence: TGTGCCAGCAGTTACGGCAGGGCCCCCATGGGCTACACCTTC. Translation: CASSYGRAPMGYTF.

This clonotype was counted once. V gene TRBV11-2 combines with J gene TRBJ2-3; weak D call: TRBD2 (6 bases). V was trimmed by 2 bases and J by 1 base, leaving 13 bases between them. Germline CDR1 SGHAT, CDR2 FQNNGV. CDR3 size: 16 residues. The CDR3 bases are TGTGCCAGCAGCTTAAACTTGGGGGGACGCACAGATACGCAGTATTTT. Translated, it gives CASSLNLGGRTDTQYF.

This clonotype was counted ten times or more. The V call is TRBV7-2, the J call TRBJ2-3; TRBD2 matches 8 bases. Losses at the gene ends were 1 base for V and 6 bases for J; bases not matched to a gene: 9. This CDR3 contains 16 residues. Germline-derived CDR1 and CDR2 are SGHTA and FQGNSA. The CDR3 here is CASSLEGLAGHDTQYF. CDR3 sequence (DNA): TGTGCCAGCAGCTTAGAGGGGCTAGCGGGTCATGATACGCAGTATTTT.

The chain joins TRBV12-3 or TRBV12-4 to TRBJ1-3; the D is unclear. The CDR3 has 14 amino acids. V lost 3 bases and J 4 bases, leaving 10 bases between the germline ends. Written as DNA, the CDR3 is TGTGCCAGCAGTTTCTGGGAGGCCGGAAACACCATATATTTT. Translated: CASSFWEAGNTIYF.

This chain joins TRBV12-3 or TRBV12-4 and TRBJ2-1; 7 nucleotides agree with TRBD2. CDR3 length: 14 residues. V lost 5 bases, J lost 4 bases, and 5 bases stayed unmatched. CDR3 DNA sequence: TGTGCCAGCAGTAGGGCTAGCGGTTACAATGAGCAGTTCTTC. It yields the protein CASSRASGYNEQFF.

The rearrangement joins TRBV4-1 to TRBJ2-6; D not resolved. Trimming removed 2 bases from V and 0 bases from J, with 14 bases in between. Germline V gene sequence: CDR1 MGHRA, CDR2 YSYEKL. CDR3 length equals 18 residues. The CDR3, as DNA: TGCGCCAGCAGCCAAACGCGACGGTACATCTCTGGGGCCAACGTCCTGACTTTC. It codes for CASSQTRRYISGANVLTF.

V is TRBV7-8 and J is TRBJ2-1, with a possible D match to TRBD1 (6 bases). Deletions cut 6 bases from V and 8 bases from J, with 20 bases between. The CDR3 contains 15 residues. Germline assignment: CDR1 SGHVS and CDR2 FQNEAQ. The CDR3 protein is CASSFTTVKGDEQFF. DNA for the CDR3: TGTGCCAGCAGTTTTACAACCGTTAAGGGGGATGAGCAGTTCTTC.

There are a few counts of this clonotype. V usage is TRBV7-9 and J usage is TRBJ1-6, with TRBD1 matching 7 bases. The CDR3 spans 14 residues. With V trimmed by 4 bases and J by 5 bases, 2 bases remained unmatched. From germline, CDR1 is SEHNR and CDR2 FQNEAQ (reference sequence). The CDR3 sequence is CASSSGQHNSPLHF. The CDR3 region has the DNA TGTGCCAGCAGCTCGGGACAGCATAATTCACCCCTCCACTTT.

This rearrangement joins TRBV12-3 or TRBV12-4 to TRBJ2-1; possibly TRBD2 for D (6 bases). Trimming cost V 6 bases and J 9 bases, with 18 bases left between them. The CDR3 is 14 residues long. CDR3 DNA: TGTGCCAGCAGAGGTGGGTGGGAGGTGGGTGAGCAGTTCTTC. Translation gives CASRGGWEVGEQFF.